Listed here are 11 T cell receptor beta chains from one sample, sequenced in a study of T cell responses to AZD1222 COVID-19 vaccine. TCRdb keeps only in-frame clones here, not all; method: immunoSEQ multiplex PCR. The sample has around 95,000 clones, approximately 87% seen once. The sample here was peripheral blood, taken on day 0 of MenACWY control vaccination. Every receptor here comes from an adult in good health.

The chain employs TRBV7-6 and TRBJ1-6; D is undetermined. The CDR3 spans 15 residues. V was trimmed by 1 base and J by 8 bases, leaving 12 bases between them. Germline V gene data show CDR1 as SGHVS and CDR2 as FNYEAQ. CDR3 nucleotide sequence: TGTGCCAGCAGCTTAGGTGGGGAAGTATATTCACCCCTCCACTTT. Translating gives CASSLGGEVYSPLHF.

The rearrangement links TRBV28 to TRBJ1-5; 7 bases match TRBD1. CDR1 is MDHEN and CDR2 is SYDVKM in the germline V gene. V shed 6 bases and J 8 bases; nucleotides not matched to a gene: 10. The CDR3 runs to 14 residues. The CDR3 bases are TGTGCCAGCAGGGGATTTAGGCAGGGGGAGCCCCAGCATTTT. Translated: CASRGFRQGEPQHF.

This rearrangement joins TRBV15 to TRBJ2-5; D may be TRBD2 (6 bases). CDR1 and CDR2 (germline): LNHNV, YYDKDF (reference sequence). This CDR3 contains 16 residues. The germline V and J ends were trimmed by 1 base and 5 bases, with 17 bases remaining between them. CDR3 sequence (DNA): TGTGCCACCAGCAGAGCCGGGACGGAACGGGGGGAGACCCAGTACTTC. It yields the protein CATSRAGTERGETQYF.

The rearrangement uses TRBV27 and TRBJ1-1, with D perhaps matching TRBD1 (5 bases). This CDR3 contains 14 residues. Germline loops: CDR1 MNHEY, CDR2 SMNVEV (reference sequence). With 8 bases removed from V and 3 bases from J, the gap between germline ends came to 16 bases. The CDR3 DNA is TGTGCCAGCGGGGCCCTTCAGAAGCACACTGAAGCTTTCTTT. This codes for CASGALQKHTEAFF.

This clone has more than one count but fewer than ten. V is TRBV2 and J is TRBJ1-1, with TRBD1 matching 7 bases. The trim removed 2 bases at V and 6 bases at J, leaving 9 bases unmatched. CDR1 is SNHLY and CDR2 is FYNNEI in the germline V gene. The CDR3 totals 15 residues. CDR3 region: CASSEQRQGFSEAFF. In DNA, the CDR3 is TGTGCCAGCAGTGAACAGCGACAGGGCTTCTCTGAAGCTTTCTTT.

The rearrangement uses TRBV7-9 and TRBJ1-2, with TRBD1 identical over 8 bases. This CDR3 comprises 15 residues. Germline trimming cut 2 bases from V and 3 bases from J; bases unmatched to any gene: 5. The germline CDR1 and CDR2 sequences are SEHNR and FQNEAQ (reference sequence). The CDR3 DNA is TGTGCCAGCAGCTTAACAGGGGGGACAGACTATGGCTACACCTTC. Translating it yields CASSLTGGTDYGYTF.

The V and J genes are TRBV18 and TRBJ1-1; TRBD1 might be the D (5 bases). Germline CDR1 KGHSH, CDR2 LQKENI. With 3 bases removed from V and 4 bases from J, the gap between germline ends came to 12 bases. The length of the CDR3 is 14 residues. CDR3 nucleotides: TGTGCCAGCTCACCGGGCCAGGGTGGCACTGAAGCTTTCTTT. Translating it yields CASSPGQGGTEAFF. The variable domain in full, completed from reference TRBV18 and TRBJ1-1, reads NAGVMQNPRHLVRRRGQEARLRCSPMKGHSHVYWYRQLPEEGLKFMVYLQKENIIDESGMPKERFSAEFPKEGPSILRIQQVVRGDSAAYFCASSPGQGGTEAFFGQGTRLTVV.

This clone was detected only a few times. This chain connects TRBV19 to TRBJ2-2; no reliable D call. V was clipped by 5 bases and J by 3 bases, with 7 bases between them. The V gene's germline CDR1 is LNHDA and CDR2 SQIVND (reference sequence). This CDR3 comprises 13 residues. The CDR3 sequence: CASSPRHTGELFF. CDR3 DNA: TGTGCCAGTAGTCCCCGGCACACCGGGGAGCTGTTTTTT.

The V call is TRBV28, the J call TRBJ1-4, with 8 bases that match TRBD1. This CDR3 spans 14 amino acids. Unmatched junction bases numbered 4, after V lost 6 bases and J lost 4 bases. Germline V CDR1 and CDR2: MDHEN, SYDVKM. CDR3 sequence: CASRRQGSNEKLFF. The CDR3 DNA follows: TGTGCCAGCAGGCGACAGGGGAGTAATGAAAAACTGTTTTTT.

The CDR3, as DNA: TGTGCCAGCTCACCGGAGGATAGCAATCAGCCCCAGCATTTT. This codes for CASSPEDSNQPQHF. This chain uses TRBV18 with TRBJ1-5; D is undetermined. The CDR3 is 14 residues long. The germline CDR1 and CDR2 sequences are KGHSH and LQKENI. V was clipped by 3 bases and J by 0 bases, with 6 bases between them.

The chain combines TRBV20-1 with TRBJ2-7; D is unclear. The germline CDR1 and CDR2 sequences are DFQATT and SNEGSKA (reference sequence). The CDR3 is 11 amino acids. The ends were cut back, 6 bases at V and 4 bases at J, with 10 bases in the middle. The DNA of the CDR3 is TGCAGTGCCAAGACGGAGTACGAGCAGTACTTC. This sequence encodes CSAKTEYEQYF.